This T cell receptor beta chain was recorded in a study of response to subunit inactivated influenza vaccine. This clonotype came up many times. Antigen unknown. V lost 2 bases and J lost 2, with 7 bases in between. The length of the CDR3 is 14 residues. One entry per CDR3 protein, called by TCRdb with MiXCR from the RT-PCR reads. The sample contains 600,000 to 700,000 distinct CDR3 sequences, 12% to 15% of which appear only once. Study findings and constraints: It was the authors' suggestion that each seasonal influenza vaccination recruits few new T cells.

The receptor was derived from a man in his forties or fifties who received an inactivated influenza vaccine. Sequences were derived from PBMCs from blood, sampled around two weeks before vaccination. The J gene is TRBJ1-5, the V gene TRBV12-3 or TRBV12-4; D not resolved. The DNA for the CDR3 is TGTGCCAGCAGTTTAAACACGGGCAATCAGCCCCAGCATTTT. Protein sequence: CASSLNTGNQPQHF.